These T cell receptor beta chains were read from a single sample in a study of T cells in localized non-small cell lung cancer. The data were produced by immunoSEQ multiplex PCR, yet TCRdb's version contains in-frame clones alone and is incomplete. The sample contains about 1,400 clones, roughly 25% of which appear only once. Sequences were derived from normal lung tissue next to the tumor, sampled before any cancer treatment. These receptors all stem from a man aged 40-75 years with stage II squamous cell lung carcinoma. Both conserved end residues are part of each CDR3. A D gene is named only where the DNA matches it firmly. A row's size may be missing; if present it is once, few, many or a size class.

abundance	d_gene	len	v_gene	j_gene	CDR3aa	CDR3nt
NA	TRBD2	13	TRBV9	TRBJ2-5	CASHPSGFGSQYF	TGTGCCAGCCACCCTAGCGGGTTTGGATCCCAGTACTTC
NA	NA	15	TRBV19	TRBJ2-1	CASSIGHRVNNEQFF	TGTGCCAGTAGTATAGGCCACAGGGTCAACAATGAGCAGTTCTTC
NA	NA	11	TRBV14	TRBJ2-7	CASSHTYEQYF	TGTGCCAGCAGCCATACCTACGAGCAGTACTTC
few	NA	16	TRBV5-1	TRBJ1-6	CASSQNWGRYNSPLHF	TGCGCCAGCAGCCAGAATTGGGGCCGCTATAATTCACCCCTCCACTTT
NA	NA	16	TRBV4-1	TRBJ1-2	CASSQSAPGRNYGYTF	TGCGCCAGCAGCCAATCCGCCCCGGGACGGAACTATGGCTACACCTTC
few	TRBD2	15	TRBV10-2	TRBJ2-5	CASSEAGGSWETQYF	TGCGCCAGCAGTGAGGCGGGGGGATCGTGGGAGACCCAGTACTTC
NA	TRBD1	13	TRBV29-1	TRBJ1-1	CSTQDQGVGEAFF	TGCAGCACCCAGGATCAGGGGGTCGGTGAAGCTTTCTTT
few	NA	13	TRBV14	TRBJ1-3	CASSQGVDYTIYF	TGTGCCAGCAGCCAAGGGGTGGACTACACCATATATTTT
NA	TRBD2	19	TRBV5-1	TRBJ2-4	CASSEDEGSGSLAKNIQYF	TGCGCCAGCAGCGAGGATGAGGGTAGCGGGAGTTTGGCCAAAAACATTCAGTACTTC
NA	NA	14	TRBV15	TRBJ1-2	CATSRAQGHYGYTF	TGTGCCACCAGCAGAGCTCAGGGTCACTATGGCTACACCTTC
few	NA	13	TRBV19	TRBJ1-5	CASRGSNNQPQHF	TGTGCCAGTAGAGGGTCAAACAATCAGCCCCAGCATTTT
NA	TRBD2	19	TRBV9	TRBJ2-2	CASSVSPGLAGVGTGELFF	TGTGCCAGCAGCGTAAGTCCCGGACTAGCGGGAGTAGGGACCGGGGAGCTGTTTTTT
NA	NA	13	TRBV9	TRBJ1-1	CASSVEGRGKAFF	TGTGCTAGCAGCGTAGAGGGTCGCGGGAAAGCTTTCTTT
few	TRBD2	16	TRBV15	TRBJ2-3	CATLGLDGRASDTQYF	TGTGCCACCCTCGGTCTAGACGGGAGGGCCTCGGATACGCAGTATTTT
medium-sized	NA	14	TRBV11-3	TRBJ2-1	CASSVSSVLGEQFF	TGTGCCAGCAGCGTTAGTTCGGTATTGGGTGAGCAGTTCTTC
NA	TRBD1	13	TRBV19	TRBJ2-2	CAIQGANTGELFF	TGTGCCATCCAGGGGGCGAACACCGGGGAGCTGTTTTTT
large	TRBD2	13	TRBV29-1	TRBJ2-5	CSVESGLEETQYF	TGCAGCGTTGAATCGGGACTAGAAGAGACCCAGTACTTC
large	NA	16	TRBV11-3	TRBJ1-2	CASSSYAGTLGGGYTF	TGTGCCAGCAGCTCCTACGCGGGCACCCTTGGGGGTGGCTACACCTTC
NA	NA	15	TRBV19	TRBJ2-5	CASTSKWGAGETQYF	TGTGCCAGTACCTCAAAGTGGGGGGCCGGAGAGACCCAGTACTTC
few	NA	14	TRBV19	TRBJ1-4	CASSIDSRNEKLFF	TGTGCCAGTAGTATCGACAGCCGTAATGAAAAACTGTTTTTT
large	TRBD2	17	TRBV10-3	TRBJ2-6	CAISESPGGSGANVLTF	TGTGCCATCAGTGAGTCCCCGGGGGGCTCTGGGGCCAACGTCCTGACTTTC